The T cell receptor beta chain described here comes from a study of control samples from healthy donors and cancer patients. The germline gives CDR1 SGHRS, CDR2 YFSETQ. The CDR3 loop spans 17 amino acids. V shed 0 bases, J shed 4 bases, and the junction held 6 bases outside the gene matches. This table comes from immunoSEQ multiplex PCR, and its TCRdb copy is limited to in-frame clones, with some not included. The top ten hold 2% to 2.5% of the sample, which has around 90,000 clones, roughly 84% seen once. This sequence was found in a middle-aged woman in good health. The V gene is TRBV5-1, the J gene TRBJ2-3; 12 bases match TRBD2. Sequencing used blood. The CDR3 here is CASSLAASGGAADTQYF. CDR3 coding DNA: TGCGCCAGCAGCTTGGCCGCTAGCGGGGGGGCCGCAGATACGCAGTATTTT.